Listed here is a single T cell receptor (beta chain). This clonotype was seen ten or more times. Its antigen is still unknown. Qualities for individual bases were not recorded, and no much larger clone is one base off. This sample stems from a study of blood T cells in healthy people across ages (dated by TCRdb to between 2015 and 2016). Regarding the complete study: In model experiments, template switching captured roughly one uniquely barcoded TCR beta cDNA molecule for every two T cells. To avoid experimental bias, donors of different ages were distributed randomly across sequencing lanes. Four age groups were formed from the donors: young (average 16 years), middle-aged (approximately 40), aged (more than 55) and long-lived (82). Age-related changes in TCR beta repertoire diversity were measured in the study by deep sequencing normalized with unique cDNA molecular identifiers. Two additional independent replicas of 1 million unique cDNA reads from the same blood draw were analyzed for two donors (one aged 18 to 30 and one aged 80 or older).

Trimming takes 5 bases from V and 4 bases from J, and the germline ends sit 17 bases apart. The germline V gene gives CDR1 as SGHAT and CDR2 as FQNNGV. The CDR3 holds 15 amino acids from the cysteine to the phenylalanine. Only the CDR3 DNA stays, 45 bases, in frame from base 1. What the work shows at the level of the full study, not this receptor alone: Because the CMV infection status of the donors was unknown, age-related changes in expanded clonotypes may potentially have been confounded. As age increased, observed TCR beta diversity per million T cells dropped in a roughly linear way, and a significant reduction was already evident by age roughly 40. Total diversity estimates from one million sequenced T cells were considered lower bounds and underestimates. Compared with the aged group, the long-lived group had more naive CD4+ T cells, fewer expanded clones and increased TCR diversity, suggesting age selection. Because profiling used bulk unsorted PBMCs, naive and antigen-experienced compartments could not be compared conclusively. The percentage of naive T cells measured by flow cytometry correlated strongly with observed TCR beta diversity.

Donors were around 37 systemically healthy Caucasian individuals from Russia aged roughly 6 to 90 years. Ten milliliters of peripheral blood were drawn from each donor into EDTA-treated Vacutainer tubes. Ficoll-Paque density-gradient centrifugation was used to isolate PBMCs, with at least 7 million per sample. Total RNA was extracted from PBMCs with Trizol reagent, with at least 5 micrograms obtained per sample. For every donor, an aliquot of PBMCs went through flow cytometry to measure the percentages of naive CD45RAhigh/CD27high T cells. Receptors were amplified or captured by 5' RACE. Data came from an Illumina HiSeq 2500. A second about 7 to 11 cycle PCR used a sample-barcoded 5' primer and a J-beta primer mix. A template-switch 5' adaptor carrying 12 random nucleotides introduced a unique molecular identifier onto each TCR beta cDNA molecule. Each sample yielded at least 3 million CDR3-containing paired-end reads. All of the RNA was converted into first-strand cDNA using the Mint cDNA synthesis kit, with a TRBC-specific oligonucleotide serving as the primer. Following uracil-DNA glycosylase treatment, a first 18-cycle PCR with universal primers M1SS and BC2_uni_R was performed on all cDNA. Under the source paper's analysis protocol: For normalization, 1 million high-quality reads were randomly selected from each sample, with every read carrying a distinct molecular identifier. Reads sharing molecular identifiers were discarded rather than binned into consensus sequences. MiTCR, with a Q25 quality threshold and the strictest error-elimination algorithm, was used for CDR3 identification, clonotype clustering and error correction. A nonparametric unseen species model with Euler transformation was used to estimate lower-bound total TCR beta diversity. TCRdb reanalyzed the raw reads on its own, using fastp at Q25 for trimming and MiXCR for clone calling, and kept in-frame beta chains. Every CDR3 protein is listed once, alongside the most common genes and DNA of its rows. The V and J calls and clone size come from TCRdb's table, not from the authors' own analysis. Counted in this sample were some 1.7 million distinct CDR3 sequences; approximately 28% of them appeared once. The ten biggest clones cover roughly 8% of the sample.

The receptor chain draws on TRBV11-2 and TRBJ2-5; the D gene is possibly TRBD2, with 6 bases matching. Specimen: blood. The clonotype comes from a woman aged 25 to 39 in good health. The nucleotides read TGTGCCAGCAGCAGATGGAACGGGGGTTCAGAGACCCAGTACTTC. This yields the protein CASSRWNGGSETQYF.